This passage covers 10 T cell receptor beta chains from one sample sequenced in a study of OX40 agonist ivuxolimab in advanced cancers. Measured with immunoSEQ multiplex PCR; TCRdb has only the in-frame clones, and not every one. Among around 62,000 clones listed, 75% to 85% were seen once. Sample: CD4+ or CD8+ T cells sorted from blood, taken in a trial of the OX40 agonist ivuxolimab. Receptor source: an adult with an advanced solid tumor such as melanoma, head and neck, liver or kidney cancer.

The V and J genes are TRBV7-2 and TRBJ1-6; the D is unclear. The V and J ends lost 1 base and 7 bases respectively, with 8 bases between them. CDR3 length equals 14 residues. The V gene's germline CDR1 is SGHTA and CDR2 FQGNSA. The CDR3 sequence: CASSLGPENSPLHF. CDR3 DNA: TGTGCCAGCAGCTTAGGTCCAGAAAATTCACCCCTCCACTTT.

This chain uses TRBV5-1 with TRBJ2-2; 8 bases match TRBD1. Germline CDR1 SGHRS, CDR2 YFSETQ. The V and J ends lost 0 bases and 1 base, in that order; junction bases with no gene match: 2. CDR3 length: 16 amino acids. This chain's CDR3 is CASSLAGTGNTGELFF. CDR3 nucleotides: TGCGCCAGCAGCTTGGCCGGGACAGGGAACACCGGGGAGCTGTTTTTT.

This rearrangement joins TRBV19 to TRBJ2-2, with TRBD1 matching 7 bases. The junction had 11 bases not matched to a gene; V was cut back by 3 bases and J by 4 bases. The germline V gene encodes CDR1 LNHDA and CDR2 SQIVND (reference sequence). This CDR3 contains 17 residues. DNA for the CDR3: TGTGCCAGTAGTATCCTCGGGACAGCTTCGGGCACCGGGGAGCTGTTTTTT. The encoded protein is CASSILGTASGTGELFF.

This clone came up a few times. This chain uses TRBV7-3 with TRBJ1-1; D gene ambiguous. This CDR3 contains 13 residues. Germline V lookup: CDR1 SGHTA, CDR2 FQGTGA. The V end lost 2 bases, the J end lost 2 bases, and 6 bases lay between the germline ends. CDR3 DNA: TGTGCCAGCAGCTTAGGCAGTAACACTGAAGCTTTCTTT. Translation gives CASSLGSNTEAFF.

This chain links TRBV14 with TRBJ2-3; tentative D call: TRBD2 (5 bases). V lost 1 base and J 5 bases, leaving 7 bases between the germline ends. Germline values: CDR1 SGHDN, CDR2 FVKESK. The CDR3 loop spans 13 amino acids. The DNA for the CDR3 is TGTGCCAGCAGCCAAGTAGGAGGAGATACGCAGTATTTT. Translating it yields CASSQVGGDTQYF. Looking up the rest from reference TRBV14 and TRBJ2-3 gives the full variable domain: EAGVTQFPSHSVIEKGQTVTLRCDPISGHDNLYWYRRVMGKEIKFLLHFVKESKQDESGMPNNRFLAERTGGTYSTLKVQPAELEDSGVYFCASSQVGGDTQYFGPGTRLTVL.

The V call is TRBV29-1, the J call TRBJ1-2; 9 bases agree with TRBD1. Germline V CDR1 and CDR2: SQVTM, ANQGSEA. This CDR3 contains 13 residues. V shed 7 bases and J 3 bases; nucleotides not matched to a gene: 6. Here the CDR3 reads CSGNRGPYYGYTF. The CDR3 region has the DNA TGCAGCGGCAACAGGGGGCCATACTATGGCTACACCTTC.

A remark on this clone: A read error may account for a junction end that differs from germline. The chain has TRBV10-3 and TRBJ1-2; no reliable D call. The CDR3 is made up of 14 amino acids. The V gene's germline CDR1 is ENHRY and CDR2 SYGVKD. CDR3: CASSEVAQAHGYTF. CDR3 in DNA: TGTGCCAGCAGTGAAGTGGCTCAGGCTCATGGCTACACCTTC.

Written as DNA, the CDR3 is TGTGCCAGCAAAGGACAGATTGAAGAGACCCAGTACTTC. Encoded protein: CASKGQIEETQYF. V usage is TRBV2 and J usage is TRBJ2-5; a possible D gene is TRBD1 (6 bases). Germline assignment: CDR1 SNHLY and CDR2 FYNNEI. This CDR3 contains 13 residues. V was clipped by 7 bases and J by 3 bases, with 12 bases between them.

Note on this clone: The sample carries other DNA sequences with the same CDR3. The J gene is TRBJ1-1, the V gene TRBV5-1, with D perhaps matching TRBD1 (5 bases). In germline, CDR1 is SGHRS, CDR2 YFSETQ. V was clipped by 7 bases and J by 0 bases, with 13 bases between them. This CDR3 region has 14 residues. The CDR3 DNA reads TGCGCCAGCCGACCGGGGCCCTTGAACACTGAAGCTTTCTTT. It codes for CASRPGPLNTEAFF.

This clone appeared a single time. In DNA, the CDR3 is TGTGCCAGCACCCCGAGCCAGGGGGGCTATGGCTACACCTTC. Translating gives CASTPSQGGYGYTF. The chain joins TRBV28 to TRBJ1-2; TRBD1 aligns across 7 bases. The junction had 9 bases not matched to a gene; V was cut back by 7 bases and J by 4 bases. CDR1 is MDHEN, CDR2 SYDVKM, per germline. The CDR3 length is 14 residues.